Following are 22 T cell receptor beta chains from one sample sequenced in a study of blood T cells in healthy people across ages. Combining a sample-barcoded 5' primer with a J-beta primer mix, a second PCR ran for about 7 to 11 cycles. TCRdb called the 5' RACE reads again in MiXCR, with one record for every CDR3 protein. The sample has hundreds of thousands of distinct CDR3 sequences; 29% are singletons. Sequencing was performed on blood. The receptors derive from a woman older than 75 in good health.

This clonotype was seen ten or more times. V usage is TRBV10-2 and J usage is TRBJ1-2; D might be TRBD1 (6 bases). The V end lost 2 bases, the J end lost 8 bases, and 12 bases lay between the germline ends. This CDR3 has 13 residues. In germline, CDR1 is WSHSY, CDR2 SAAADI. CDR3 sequence: CASSEGGAGGYTF. For the CDR3, the DNA is TGCGCCAGCAGTGAGGGGGGGGCAGGGGGCTACACCTTC.

This chain connects TRBV7-2 to TRBJ2-7; D tentatively reads TRBD1 or TRBD2 (6 bases each). With 1 base removed from V and 0 bases from J, the gap between germline ends came to 13 bases. The CDR3 extends over 16 amino acids. Germline loops: CDR1 SGHTA, CDR2 FQGNSA. The CDR3 spells CASSLDGGGISYEQYF. As DNA, the CDR3 is TGTGCCAGCAGCTTAGATGGAGGGGGGATCTCCTACGAGCAGTACTTC.

This chain connects TRBV6-2 or TRBV6-3 to TRBJ2-7; TRBD1 is a possible D gene (5 bases). The CDR3 runs to 13 residues. Germline-derived CDR1 and CDR2 are MNHEY and SVGEGT. V gave up 7 bases and J gave up 3 bases, with 13 bases separating them. For the CDR3, the DNA is TGTGCCAGCACCACCGGACAAATCTACGAGCAGTACTTC. Translating gives CASTTGQIYEQYF.

This clonotype has a handful of counts. CDR3 DNA: TGTGCCATCAGTGGACAGGGGAACACCGGGGAGCTGTTTTTT. As protein: CAISGQGNTGELFF. This chain links TRBV10-3 with TRBJ2-2, with 7 bases identical to TRBD1. Germline loops: CDR1 ENHRY, CDR2 SYGVKD. CDR3 length equals 14 residues. With 4 bases clipped from V and 1 base from J, the junction kept 0 bases outside the gene matches.

This clonotype was counted at least ten times. A much larger clone differs by one base, so this may be a read error. The chain links TRBV2 to TRBJ2-1; 8 nucleotides match TRBD2. V trimming: 3 bases; J trimming: 2 bases; junction bases outside the gene matches: 3. This CDR3 region has 15 residues. Looked up from germline, CDR1 is SNHLY and CDR2 is FYNNEI. The CDR3 region is CASSEFSGTYNEQFF. The CDR3, as DNA: TGTGCCAGCAGTGAGTTTAGCGGGACCTACAATGAGCAGTTCTTC. The full variable domain, in which reference TRBV2 and TRBJ2-1 provide the parts outside the CDR3, is EPEVTQTPSHQVTQMGQEVILRCVPISNHLYFYWYRQILGQKVEFLVSFYNNEISEKSEIFDDQFSVERPDGSNFTLKIRSTKLEDSAMYFCASSEFSGTYNEQFFGPGTRLTVL.

This clonotype was seen just once. A much more abundant neighbour one base away suggests this may be a read error. The chain couples TRBV7-9 to TRBJ2-5, with TRBD1 matching 10 bases. Germline assignment: CDR1 SEHNR and CDR2 FQNEAQ (reference sequence). J lost 5 bases, V lost 6 bases, and 6 bases had no gene match. This CDR3 region has 14 residues. In nucleotides, the CDR3 is TGTGCCAGCAGGGGGGCGGGACAGGGGGAGACCCAGTACTTC. Its translation: CASRGAGQGETQYF. Using reference TRBV7-9 and TRBJ2-5 for the parts outside the CDR3, the full variable domain is DTGVSQNPRHKITKRGQNVTFRCDPISEHNRLYWYRQTLGQGPEFLTYFQNEAQLEKSRLLSDRFSAERPKGSFSTLEIQRTEQGDSAMYLCASRGAGQGETQYFGPGTRLLVL.

This clonotype was seen a few times. This rearrangement joins TRBV7-2 to TRBJ1-4, with 10 nucleotides matching TRBD1. CDR3 size: 14 residues. Looked up from germline, CDR1 is SGHTA and CDR2 is FQGNSA. Germline trimming cut 5 bases from V and 5 bases from J; bases unmatched to any gene: 2. The CDR3 coding sequence is TGTGCCAGCAGCAAGGACAGGGGGAATGAAAAACTGTTTTTT. It specifies CASSKDRGNEKLFF.

The chain has TRBV11-3 and TRBJ2-5; D is uncertain. V lost 3 bases to trimming and J lost 11 bases, with 19 bases between them. This CDR3 has 14 residues. Germline V gene lookup returns CDR1 SGHNT and CDR2 YENEEA. The DNA for the CDR3 is TGTGCCAGCAGCTTTTTGACTGGGTTCGTTGAGCAGTACTTC. It is translated as CASSFLTGFVEQYF.

This clonotype was seen repeatedly, ten times or more. V gene TRBV4-1 combines with J gene TRBJ2-7; 10 nucleotides agree with TRBD2. Germline V gene sequence: CDR1 MGHRA, CDR2 YSYEKL. J gave up 4 bases and V 1 base, and 7 bases lay outside the gene matches. The CDR3 is made up of 16 amino acids. The CDR3 DNA sequence: TGCGCCAGCAGCCAAGCTAGCAGCGGGGGGGTTTACGAGCAGTACTTC. Its protein product is CASSQASSGGVYEQYF.

This clonotype was counted at least ten times. This chain joins TRBV20-1 and TRBJ2-1, with D tentatively TRBD1 (5 bases). The V end was cut by 6 bases, the J end by 0 bases, with 15 bases between. CDR3 length: 15 amino acids. Germline V gives CDR1 DFQATT, CDR2 SNEGSKA (reference sequence). The CDR3 sequence is CSATRPGYSYNEQFF. The CDR3 DNA reads TGCAGTGCAACCCGCCCAGGGTACTCCTACAATGAGCAGTTCTTC.

This clonotype appeared a single time. This chain links TRBV6-1 with TRBJ1-2; D may be TRBD1 (5 bases). The germline V gene encodes CDR1 MNHNS and CDR2 SASEGT. V shed 0 bases and J shed 5 bases, with 13 bases lying between them. The CDR3 is made up of 15 amino acids. CDR3 region: CASSEALRTSYGYTF. The CDR3 DNA is TGTGCCAGCAGTGAAGCGCTTAGGACATCTTATGGCTACACCTTC.

This clonotype has more than one count but fewer than ten. The V call is TRBV12-3 or TRBV12-4, the J call TRBJ1-2; D is unresolved. Trimming pared 0 bases from V and 4 bases from J, leaving 9 bases between. The CDR3 consists of 14 residues. The CDR3 loop reads CASSLAPLSYGYTF. The DNA for the CDR3 is TGTGCCAGCAGTTTAGCGCCACTATCCTATGGCTACACCTTC.

This clonotype showed up many times. The chain joins TRBV30 to TRBJ2-6, with D uncertain. Trimming removed 0 bases at V and 10 bases at J, with 10 bases between. The CDR3 runs 13 residues. CDR1 GTSNPN and CDR2 SVGIG come from the germline V gene (reference sequence). The DNA for the CDR3 is TGTGCCTGGAGTGTAAAAGCCAAGAACGTCCTGACTTTC. Its translation: CAWSVKAKNVLTF.

Notes on this clonotype: This may be a read error: a much more frequent sequence differs by one nucleotide. The chain combines TRBV11-2 with TRBJ2-1; TRBD1 agrees at 8 bases. Germline values: CDR1 SGHAT, CDR2 FQNNGV. The CDR3 length is 14 residues. V dropped 0 bases and J dropped 12; count of bases not matched to a gene: 7. CDR3 DNA: TGTGCCAGCAGCTTAGAGGGGCCAGGGGGCCGGCAGTTCTTC. Amino acids: CASSLEGPGGRQFF.

This clonotype was seen a handful of times. V gene TRBV11-3 combines with J gene TRBJ1-2; D possibly corresponds to TRBD1 (5 bases). The ends were cut back, 1 base at V and 3 bases at J, with 15 bases in the middle. The CDR3 is 16 residues long. Germline loops: CDR1 SGHNT, CDR2 YENEEA. The CDR3 sequence is CASSLGVGAEHYGYTF. CDR3 DNA: TGTGCCAGCAGCTTAGGCGTCGGGGCAGAGCACTATGGCTACACCTTC. The variable domain in full, with the rest retrieved from reference TRBV11-3 and TRBJ1-2, is EAGVVQSPRYKIIEKKQPVAFWCNPISGHNTLYWYLQNLGQGPELLIRYENEEAVDDSQLPKDRFSAERLKGVDSTLKIQPAELGDSAVYLCASSLGVGAEHYGYTFGSGTRLTVV.

A word on this clonotype: A much larger clone differs by one base, so this may be a read error. The chain uses TRBV27 and TRBJ2-3; 7 bases are shared with TRBD1. This CDR3 contains 16 residues. Germline V gene lookup returns CDR1 MNHEY and CDR2 SMNVEV (reference sequence). CDR3: CAGRPPGTVSFDTQYF. CDR3 bases: TGTGCCGGCAGACCTCCCGGGACAGTATCCTTCGATACGCAGTATTTT.

This clonotype was detected many times. The chain recombines TRBV6-1 with TRBJ2-6, with D perhaps given as TRBD1 or TRBD2 (6 bases each). The germline V gene has CDR1 MNHNS and CDR2 SASEGT. The length of the CDR3 is 18 residues. The V and J ends lost 5 bases and 0 bases respectively, with 17 bases between them. This CDR3 reads CASSLAGHSLSGANVLTF. For the CDR3, the DNA is TGTGCCAGCAGTCTCGCGGGACACTCACTCTCTGGGGCCAACGTCCTGACTTTC.

The chain recombines TRBV5-5 with TRBJ2-2; tentatively, D is TRBD1 (5 bases). Germline V gene data show CDR1 as SGHKS and CDR2 as YYEKEE (reference sequence). This CDR3 region has 13 residues. Trimming removed 0 bases from V and 7 bases from J, with 7 bases in between. The CDR3 sequence: CASSLAGIGELFF. For the CDR3, the DNA is TGTGCCAGCAGCTTGGCAGGGATCGGGGAGCTGTTTTTT.

This chain uses TRBV20-1 with TRBJ1-2, with TRBD1 as a possible D gene (5 bases). The CDR3 spans 13 residues. From germline, CDR1 is DFQATT and CDR2 SNEGSKA (reference sequence). Between the trimmed V and J ends, which lost 5 bases and 7 bases, there was a span of 17 bases. The CDR3 spells CSAPEWGGGGYTF. CDR3 DNA: TGCAGTGCTCCAGAGTGGGGGGGAGGTGGCTACACCTTC.

There are many counts of this clonotype. The gene calls are TRBV20-1 and TRBJ2-5; D not certain. This CDR3 contains 11 residues. Trimming took 0 bases from V and 9 from J, leaving 8 bases between them. Germline CDR1 DFQATT, CDR2 SNEGSKA (reference sequence). CDR3 region: CSARERGSQYF. The CDR3 DNA sequence: TGCAGTGCTAGAGAGCGTGGCTCCCAGTACTTC.

This clonotype was seen at least ten times. The rearrangement joins TRBV12-3 or TRBV12-4 to TRBJ2-4; 9 bases fit TRBD2. CDR3 length: 13 residues. V lost 3 bases to trimming and J lost 6 bases; unmatched junction nucleotides: 0. The CDR3 spells CASSLTSGNIQYF. The DNA of the CDR3 is TGTGCCAGCAGTTTGACTAGCGGAAACATTCAGTACTTC.

This clonotype has ten or more counts. The CDR3 loop reads CSADKPEGWRQPQHF. CDR3 bases: TGCAGTGCGGATAAACCGGAGGGATGGCGTCAGCCCCAGCATTTT. The chain employs TRBV20-1 and TRBJ1-5; D ambiguous. The CDR3 spans 15 residues. Trimming stripped 6 bases from V and 6 bases from J, with 21 bases between. Germline V gene sequence: CDR1 DFQATT, CDR2 SNEGSKA (reference sequence).